Below, 31 T cell receptor beta chains from the same sample are listed, as sequenced in a study of CD4+ T cells in melanoma. The data were produced by immunoSEQ multiplex PCR, yet TCRdb's version contains in-frame clones alone and is incomplete. The repertoire holds roughly 150,000 clones, with 80% to 95% as singletons. The source of these receptors is a human donor with melanoma.

This chain's CDR3 is CASSLDWGRPDGYTF. The CDR3 DNA follows: TGTGCCAGCAGCTTAGATTGGGGCAGGCCGGATGGCTACACCTTC. The chain employs TRBV11-2 and TRBJ1-2; TRBD1 is a possible D gene (5 bases). V gave up 0 bases and J gave up 6 bases, with 14 bases separating them. This CDR3 is 15 amino acids long. Germline V gives CDR1 SGHAT, CDR2 FQNNGV.

A few counts support this clone. This sequence joins TRBV28 and TRBJ1-5; D is uncertain. V was clipped by 3 bases and J by 2 bases, with 11 bases between them. CDR1 and CDR2 (germline): MDHEN, SYDVKM. CDR3 length: 15 amino acids. The CDR3: CASSFGVRGNQPQHF. DNA of the CDR3: TGTGCCAGCAGTTTCGGGGTACGGGGCAATCAGCCCCAGCATTTT.

The genes are TRBV5-1 and TRBJ2-5; TRBD1 aligns across 8 bases. The V gene's germline CDR1 is SGHRS and CDR2 YFSETQ. J was trimmed by 5 bases and V by 7 bases; bases with no gene match: 7. The CDR3 length is 13 residues. The CDR3 coding sequence is TGCGCCAGCTACCCACAGGGGGAGGAGACCCAGTACTTC. Translation gives CASYPQGEETQYF.

This clone has a single count. The chain joins TRBV6-5 to TRBJ1-6; unclear D gene. The germline V gene has CDR1 MNHEY and CDR2 SVGAGI. The germline V and J ends were trimmed by 2 bases and 10 bases, with 12 bases remaining between them. The CDR3 loop spans 14 amino acids. The CDR3 nucleotides are TGTGCCAGCAGTTACACAAGGGAAAGGTCACCCCTCCACTTT. Translation: CASSYTRERSPLHF.

This chain connects TRBV9 to TRBJ2-7; D is ambiguous. V lost 0 bases and J 3 bases, leaving 13 bases between the germline ends. The CDR3 is 15 amino acids. Germline assignment: CDR1 SGDLS and CDR2 YYNGEE. CDR3 coding DNA: TGTGCCAGCAGCGTAGATACTACCCGACGCTACGAGCAGTACTTC. Translating it yields CASSVDTTRRYEQYF.

The chain employs TRBV29-1 and TRBJ2-1; TRBD1 matches 8 bases. This CDR3 contains 13 residues. The germline V gene has CDR1 SQVTM and CDR2 ANQGSEA. V shed 3 bases and J 8 bases; nucleotides not matched to a gene: 6. DNA of the CDR3: TGCAGCGTTGACGGACAGGGTTTATATGAGCAGTTCTTC. It translates to CSVDGQGLYEQFF.

V is TRBV9 and J is TRBJ1-1; 7 positions match TRBD1. V lost 3 bases and J lost 2; bases outside the gene matches: 10. Germline-derived CDR1 and CDR2 are SGDLS and YYNGEE. There are 16 residues in the CDR3. The CDR3 bases are TGTGCCAGCAGCGCAATTCGGGACAGCCTTAACACTGAAGCTTTCTTT. It specifies CASSAIRDSLNTEAFF.

The J gene is TRBJ1-6, the V gene TRBV6-5; maybe TRBD1 (5 bases). Germline V CDR1 and CDR2: MNHEY, SVGAGI. This CDR3 comprises 13 residues. V lost 7 bases and J 6 bases, leaving 10 bases between the germline ends. The CDR3 bases are TGTGCCAGCAAATGGGGGTCTAATTCACCCCTCCACTTT. Its protein is CASKWGSNSPLHF.

The chain has TRBV5-6 and TRBJ2-1; D may be TRBD1 (5 bases). Germline V CDR1 and CDR2: SGHDT, YYEEEE. The V gene lost 7 bases and the J gene lost 5 bases, with 10 bases spanning the gap. This CDR3 region has 12 residues. CDR3 coding DNA: TGTGCCAGCTCGACAGTTCACAATGAGCAGTTCTTC. As protein: CASSTVHNEQFF.

The V gene is TRBV7-6, the J gene TRBJ1-2, with a weak D call TRBD1 (5 bases). The germline V and J ends were trimmed by 1 base and 6 bases, with 6 bases remaining between them. Germline CDR1 and CDR2: SGHVS and FNYEAQ. CDR3 length: 12 residues. The CDR3 loop is CASSLGGHGYTF. The CDR3 nucleotides read TGTGCCAGCAGCTTAGGGGGCCATGGCTACACCTTC.

J is TRBJ1-6 and V is TRBV6-1; the D gene is possibly TRBD1 (5 bases). Per the germline V gene, CDR1 is MNHNS and CDR2 is SASEGT. The CDR3 extends over 16 amino acids. V lost 0 bases, J lost 7 bases, and 13 bases lay in between. The CDR3 reads CASSEAWGVTNSPLHF. The DNA of the CDR3 is TGTGCCAGCAGTGAAGCGTGGGGGGTCACGAATTCACCCCTCCACTTT.

This sequence joins TRBV5-6 and TRBJ2-5; D might be TRBD1 or TRBD2, each matching 6 bases. V was pared by 4 bases and J by 2 bases, with 15 bases between. CDR3 length equals 15 residues. In germline, CDR1 is SGHDT, CDR2 YYEEEE. The CDR3 nucleotides read TGTGCCAGCAGCCAGGTAGGGGGGTGGCAAGAGACCCAGTACTTC. Translating gives CASSQVGGWQETQYF.

The chain employs TRBV5-6 and TRBJ2-5; the D is unclear. CDR3 length: 13 amino acids. Trimming shortened V by 0 bases and J by 7 bases, and 10 bases separated the two germline ends. Germline V gene lookup returns CDR1 SGHDT and CDR2 YYEEEE. The CDR3 DNA sequence: TGTGCCAGCAGCTTGGACCTGGGCCCGACCCAGTACTTC. It encodes CASSLDLGPTQYF.

The chain couples TRBV6-7 to TRBJ1-1; TRBD1 agrees at 9 bases. TRBV6-7 is an ORF for which the function is uncertain. This CDR3 is 13 amino acids long. With V trimmed by 5 bases and J by 8 bases, 6 bases remained unmatched. The CDR3 reads CASSKNRGPEAFF. CDR3 DNA: TGTGCCAGCAGTAAAAACAGGGGGCCCGAAGCTTTCTTT.

Only a few counts were recorded for this clone. Other nucleotide sequences from this sample produce the same CDR3. The chain combines TRBV7-3 with TRBJ1-1, with TRBD1 matching over 7 bases. Trimming at V came to 0 bases and at J to 2 bases, leaving 3 bases not matched to a gene. The CDR3 is 15 residues long. From germline, CDR1 is SGHTA and CDR2 FQGTGA. The CDR3 DNA follows: TGTGCCAGCAGCTTAACAGGGGGCCCCAACACTGAAGCTTTCTTT. Translated, it gives CASSLTGGPNTEAFF. The full variable domain, with the rest looked up from reference TRBV7-3 and TRBJ1-1, is GAGVSQTPSNKVTEKGKYVELRCDPISGHTALYWYRQSLGQGPEFLIYFQGTGAADDSGLPNDRFFAVRPEGSVSTLKIQRTERGDSAVYLCASSLTGGPNTEAFFGQGTRLTVV.

The chain employs TRBV6-4 and TRBJ1-2, with D possibly TRBD1 on 5 matching bases. The germline gives CDR1 MRHNA, CDR2 SNTAGT. V was cut by 4 bases and J by 8 bases, with 17 bases left in between. This CDR3 is built from 14 residues. The DNA for the CDR3 is TGTGCCAGCAGTGTCCAGCCTGATACAGGAGGCTACACCTTC. Translation: CASSVQPDTGGYTF.

This sequence joins TRBV11-2 and TRBJ1-1; D ambiguous. The CDR3 loop spans 16 amino acids. Germline-derived CDR1 and CDR2 are SGHAT and FQNNGV. V dropped 3 bases and J dropped 4 bases, with 18 bases sitting between them. CDR3 bases: TGTGCCAGCAGCTTTCGGTCGGGAAGAGGTGGCACTGAAGCTTTCTTT. Amino acids: CASSFRSGRGGTEAFF.

This clone was seen a single time. This rearrangement joins TRBV29-1 to TRBJ2-1; unclear D gene. CDR1 and CDR2 from the germline V gene are SQVTM and ANQGSEA. This CDR3 region has 12 residues. Trimming took 5 bases from V and 7 from J, leaving 12 bases between them. CDR3 in amino acids: CSVRPLGNEQFF. In nucleotides, the CDR3 is TGCAGCGTTCGCCCTTTGGGAAATGAGCAGTTCTTC.

The chain has TRBV13 and TRBJ2-5; D may be TRBD1 (5 bases). This CDR3 comprises 15 residues. CDR1 PRHDT and CDR2 FYEKMQ come from the germline V gene (reference sequence). The germline V and J ends were trimmed by 4 bases and 1 base, with 13 bases remaining between them. The CDR3 DNA is TGTGCCAGCAGCTCCCGGGTGACAGTCCAAGAGACCCAGTACTTC. Protein sequence: CASSSRVTVQETQYF.

The chain couples TRBV27 to TRBJ1-1, with 9 bases lining up with TRBD1. The V and J ends lost 6 bases and 1 base, in that order; junction bases with no gene match: 9. The CDR3 is 16 residues long. Germline lookup yields CDR1 MNHEY and CDR2 SMNVEV (reference sequence). The CDR3 nucleotides read TGTGCCAGCAGATCCCACCCGGGACAGGGGAACACTGAAGCTTTCTTT. Its translation: CASRSHPGQGNTEAFF.

The rearrangement uses TRBV2 and TRBJ1-2; D not certain. V was clipped by 8 bases and J by 2 bases, with 12 bases between them. The CDR3 runs 13 residues. Germline-derived CDR1 and CDR2 are SNHLY and FYNNEI. The CDR3, as DNA: TGTGCCAGCGGATTCATGGTGAACTATGGCTACACCTTC. Translation gives CASGFMVNYGYTF. The full variable domain, its missing parts supplied by reference TRBV2 and TRBJ1-2, is EPEVTQTPSHQVTQMGQEVILRCVPISNHLYFYWYRQILGQKVEFLVSFYNNEISEKSEIFDDQFSVERPDGSNFTLKIRSTKLEDSAMYFCASGFMVNYGYTFGSGTRLTVV.

The chain combines TRBV7-9 with TRBJ1-6; 7 bases align to TRBD1. CDR3 size: 14 residues. The V gene end was trimmed by 5 bases and the J gene end by 8 bases; junction bases not matched to a gene: 6. Germline values: CDR1 SEHNR, CDR2 FQNEAQ (reference sequence). DNA of the CDR3: TGTGCCAGCAGCACCGACAGGGTCGATTCACCCCTCCACTTT. Its protein is CASSTDRVDSPLHF.

The rearrangement links TRBV5-6 to TRBJ2-3; TRBD2 aligns across 11 bases. CDR1 and CDR2 (germline): SGHDT, YYEEEE. This CDR3 comprises 15 residues. The V segment lost 4 bases and the J segment 6 bases; nucleotides outside the gene matches: 7. The CDR3 here is CASSPIAGGTDTQYF. The CDR3 DNA sequence: TGTGCCAGCAGCCCAATAGCGGGGGGGACGGATACGCAGTATTTT.

The rearrangement links TRBV6-1 to TRBJ2-3; 9 bases are shared with TRBD2. Germline V lookup: CDR1 MNHNS, CDR2 SASEGT. This CDR3 has 16 residues. Trimming at V came to 2 bases and at J to 6 bases, leaving 9 bases not matched to a gene. CDR3 DNA: TGTGCCAGCAGTGAATTGGCTAGCGGGGCTACTGATACGCAGTATTTT. It encodes CASSELASGATDTQYF.

This clone was observed once. The chain carries TRBV2 and TRBJ1-5, with D unclear. V lost 4 bases, J lost 2 bases, and 9 bases lay in between. Germline V gene sequence: CDR1 SNHLY, CDR2 FYNNEI. This CDR3 is 14 amino acids long. The CDR3, as DNA: TGTGCCAGCAGTGCCGTTAGCGGCAATCAGCCCCAGCATTTT. It encodes CASSAVSGNQPQHF.

This chain connects TRBV19 to TRBJ1-6; possibly TRBD1 for D (5 bases). There are 14 residues in the CDR3. Trimming took off 3 bases at V and 8 bases at J, with 11 bases between the two ends. The germline gives CDR1 LNHDA, CDR2 SQIVND (reference sequence). CDR3: CASSIGQTDSPLHF. The CDR3 DNA reads as TGTGCCAGTAGTATTGGTCAGACAGATTCACCCCTCCACTTT.

The CDR3 region is CASDWGGTGELFF. The CDR3 nucleotides are TGTGCCAGCGACTGGGGGGGCACCGGGGAGCTGTTTTTT. The gene calls are TRBV6-6 and TRBJ2-2, with TRBD2 matching over 7 bases. Germline V gives CDR1 MNHNY, CDR2 SVGAGI (reference sequence). J gave up 4 bases and V 8 bases, and 4 bases lay outside the gene matches. The CDR3 is made up of 13 amino acids.

The chain links TRBV23-1 to TRBJ1-5, with 8 bases identical to TRBD1. TRBV23-1 counts as an open reading frame of uncertain function. The V gene end was trimmed by 6 bases and the J gene end by 5 bases; junction bases not matched to a gene: 3. This CDR3 is built from 13 residues. CDR3 sequence: CASRRQGHQPQHF. In DNA form, the CDR3 reads TGCGCCAGCAGACGACAGGGGCATCAGCCCCAGCATTTT.

This clone was detected only once. The chain recombines TRBV4-2 with TRBJ2-3; 7 nucleotides match TRBD1. V was clipped by 1 base and J by 0 bases; unmatched bases: 4. The CDR3 length is 16 residues. Germline V gene lookup returns CDR1 LGHNA and CDR2 YNFKEQ. The CDR3 region is CASSQAGGPSTDTQYF. The CDR3 region has the DNA TGTGCCAGCAGCCAAGCAGGGGGACCTAGCACAGATACGCAGTATTTT.

This sequence joins TRBV27 and TRBJ2-1; the D is unclear. V was pared by 8 bases and J by 1 base, with 18 bases between. Per germline, CDR1 MNHEY and CDR2 SMNVEV (reference sequence). This CDR3 comprises 16 residues. CDR3 DNA: TGTGCCAGCTGTTCCGCGGATTGGGGATCCTACAATGAGCAGTTCTTC. Residues: CASCSADWGSYNEQFF.

V is TRBV6-5 and J is TRBJ2-7, with 8 bases that match TRBD1. The CDR3 is made up of 14 amino acids. The V gene end was trimmed by 6 bases and the J gene end by 2 bases; junction bases not matched to a gene: 6. Germline V gene lookup returns CDR1 MNHEY and CDR2 SVGAGI. The chain's CDR3 is CASSSGTGPYEQYF. The CDR3 DNA sequence: TGTGCCAGCAGCTCCGGGACAGGTCCCTACGAGCAGTACTTC.